This is a list of T cell receptor beta chains from one sample in a study of glioma-infiltrating T cells. TCRdb re-called the multiplex PCR reads with MiXCR, one entry per CDR3 protein. The data hold under 200,000 distinct CDR3 sequences, with about 46% observed a single time. The sample taken for sequencing was glioma tissue, nonneoplastic brain tissue, or PBMCs (not recorded which). These receptors all come from a human donor with low-grade glioma or glioblastoma, undergoing nonglioma brain surgery, or in good health (not recorded which). Both conserved end residues are part of each CDR3. D genes are given only for firm matches. Clone sizes are given selectively: once, few, many, or a class where the clone is expanded.

j_call v_call d_call clone_size cdr3_nt cdr3_aa
TRBJ1-5 TRBV20-1 TRBD1 . TGCAGCGCTAGAGATGGGGAAAAGGGGACAGTGGGCAATCAGCCCGAGCATTTT CSARDGEKGTVGNQPEHF
TRBJ1-2 TRBV3-1 . few TGTGCCAGCAGCCAATTATCGCCGGGGACCTATGGCTACACCTTC CASSQLSPGTYGYTF
TRBJ2-5 TRBV20-1 . many TGCAGTGCTAGTGTAGATGGAGAGACCCAGTACTTC CSASVDGETQYF
TRBJ1-5 TRBV12-3/TRBV12-4 TRBD1 . TGTGCCAGCAGTTCGGAGGGGACAGGGGGCAATCAGCCCCAGCATTTT CASSSEGTGGNQPQHF
TRBJ2-3 TRBV20-1 . many TGCAGTGCTAGATTTACAGATACGCAGTATTTT CSARFTDTQYF
TRBJ1-5 TRBV28 . . TGTGCCAGCCTTAACGGGGGGAGTAGCAATCAGCCCAAGCATTTT CASLNGGSSNQPKHF
TRBJ2-1 TRBV2 TRBD2 few TGTGCCAGCAGTACTAGCGGGAGTATAGGGAATGAGCAGTTCTTC CASSTSGSIGNEQFF
TRBJ2-2 TRBV27 TRBD2 many TGTGCCAGCAGTTTGACTAGCGGGATCACCGGGGAGCTGTTTTTT CASSLTSGITGELFF
TRBJ1-5 TRBV19 . many TGTGCCACTCTGCAAGGGGGGCTCAATCAGCCCCAGCATTTT CATLQGGLNQPQHF
TRBJ2-7 TRBV6-1 TRBD1 many TGTGCCAGCAGCGCAACCGGGACAGGCCCCCGCGAGCAGTACTTC CASSATGTGPREQYF
TRBJ2-5 TRBV28 TRBD2 many TGTGCCAGCAGTTTAGGGTTAGCGGGAGTAGAGACCCAGTACTTC CASSLGLAGVETQYF
TRBJ2-1 TRBV3-1 . . TGTGCCAGCAGCCCCATTAGCCGAGCCTACAATGAGCAGTTCTTC CASSPISRAYNEQFF
TRBJ2-5 TRBV20-1 . many TGCAGTGCTAGTAGGGACTTACAAGAGACCCAGTACTTC CSASRDLQETQYF
TRBJ1-2 TRBV27 TRBD1 many TGTGCCAGCAAAACCCGGGACAGGGTGAACTATGGCTACACCTTC CASKTRDRVNYGYTF
TRBJ2-3 TRBV28 . . TGTGCCAGCAGTCCATACAGGGTAATAGATACTCAGTATTTT CASSPYRVIDTQYF
TRBJ2-2 TRBV12-3/TRBV12-4 . . TGTGCCAGCAGAATCGGACCGAACACCGGGGAGCTGTTTTTT CASRIGPNTGELFF